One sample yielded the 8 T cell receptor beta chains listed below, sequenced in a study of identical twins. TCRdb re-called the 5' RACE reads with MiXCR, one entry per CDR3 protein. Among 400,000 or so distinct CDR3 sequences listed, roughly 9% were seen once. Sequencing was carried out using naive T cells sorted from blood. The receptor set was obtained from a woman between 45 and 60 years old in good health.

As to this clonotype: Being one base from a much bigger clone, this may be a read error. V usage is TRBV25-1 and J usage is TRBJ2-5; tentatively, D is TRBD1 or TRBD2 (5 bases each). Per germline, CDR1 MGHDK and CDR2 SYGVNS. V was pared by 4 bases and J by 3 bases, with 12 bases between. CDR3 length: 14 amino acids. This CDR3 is CASSVMGTKETQYF. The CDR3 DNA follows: TGTGCCAGCAGTGTAATGGGGACCAAAGAGACCCAGTACTTC.

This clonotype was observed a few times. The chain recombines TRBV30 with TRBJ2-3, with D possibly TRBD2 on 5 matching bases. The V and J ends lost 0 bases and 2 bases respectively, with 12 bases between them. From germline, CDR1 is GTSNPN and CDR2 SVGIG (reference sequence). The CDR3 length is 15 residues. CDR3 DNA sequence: TGTGCCTGGAGTGTACGAGCGGCGGTCACAGATACGCAGTATTTT. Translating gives CAWSVRAAVTDTQYF. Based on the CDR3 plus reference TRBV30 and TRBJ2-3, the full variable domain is SQTIHQWPATLVQPVGSPLSLECTVEGTSNPNLYWYRQAAGRGLQLLFYSVGIGQISSEVPQNLSASRPQDRQFILSSKKLLLSDSGFYLCAWSVRAAVTDTQYFGPGTRLTVL.

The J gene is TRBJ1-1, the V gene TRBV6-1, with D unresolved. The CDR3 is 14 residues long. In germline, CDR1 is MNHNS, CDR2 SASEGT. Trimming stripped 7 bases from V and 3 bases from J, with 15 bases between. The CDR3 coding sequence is TGTGCCAGCACACTTGAGGTCGTCGACACTGAAGCTTTCTTT. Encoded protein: CASTLEVVDTEAFF.

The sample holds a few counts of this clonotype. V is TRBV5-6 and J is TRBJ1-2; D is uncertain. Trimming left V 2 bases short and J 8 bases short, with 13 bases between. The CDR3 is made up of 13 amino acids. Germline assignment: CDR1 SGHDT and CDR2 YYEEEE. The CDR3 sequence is CASSFLPPRGYTF. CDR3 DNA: TGTGCCAGCAGCTTTTTACCGCCCAGAGGCTACACCTTC.

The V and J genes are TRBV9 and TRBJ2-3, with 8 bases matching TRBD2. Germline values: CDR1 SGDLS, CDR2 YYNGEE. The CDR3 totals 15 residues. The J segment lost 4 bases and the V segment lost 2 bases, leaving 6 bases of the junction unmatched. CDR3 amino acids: CASSVTAGEADTQYF. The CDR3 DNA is TGTGCCAGCAGCGTCACAGCGGGAGAAGCAGATACGCAGTATTTT.

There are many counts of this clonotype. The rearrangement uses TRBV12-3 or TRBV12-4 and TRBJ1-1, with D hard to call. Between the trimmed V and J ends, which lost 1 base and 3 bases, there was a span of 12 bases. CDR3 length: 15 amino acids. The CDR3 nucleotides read TGTGCCAGCAGTTTAGTTTCCGGGCCGGACACTGAAGCTTTCTTT. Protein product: CASSLVSGPDTEAFF.

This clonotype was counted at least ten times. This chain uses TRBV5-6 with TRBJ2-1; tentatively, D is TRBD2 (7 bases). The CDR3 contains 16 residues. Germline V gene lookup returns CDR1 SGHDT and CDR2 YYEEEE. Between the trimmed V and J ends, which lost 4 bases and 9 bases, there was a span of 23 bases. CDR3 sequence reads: CASSTGGGGIRGEQFF. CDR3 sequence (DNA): TGTGCCAGCAGCACGGGCGGGGGCGGGATCCGGGGTGAGCAGTTCTTC.

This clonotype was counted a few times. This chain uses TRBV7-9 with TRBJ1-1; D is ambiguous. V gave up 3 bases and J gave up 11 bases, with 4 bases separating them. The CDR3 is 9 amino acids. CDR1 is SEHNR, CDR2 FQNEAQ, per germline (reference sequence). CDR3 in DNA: TGTGCCAGCAGCTTCCCCGCTTTCTTT. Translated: CASSFPAFF. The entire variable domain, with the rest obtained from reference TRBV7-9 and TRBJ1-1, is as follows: DTGVSQNPRHKITKRGQNVTFRCDPISEHNRLYWYRQTLGQGPEFLTYFQNEAQLEKSRLLSDRFSAERPKGSFSTLEIQRTEQGDSAMYLCASSFPAFFGQGTRLTVV.